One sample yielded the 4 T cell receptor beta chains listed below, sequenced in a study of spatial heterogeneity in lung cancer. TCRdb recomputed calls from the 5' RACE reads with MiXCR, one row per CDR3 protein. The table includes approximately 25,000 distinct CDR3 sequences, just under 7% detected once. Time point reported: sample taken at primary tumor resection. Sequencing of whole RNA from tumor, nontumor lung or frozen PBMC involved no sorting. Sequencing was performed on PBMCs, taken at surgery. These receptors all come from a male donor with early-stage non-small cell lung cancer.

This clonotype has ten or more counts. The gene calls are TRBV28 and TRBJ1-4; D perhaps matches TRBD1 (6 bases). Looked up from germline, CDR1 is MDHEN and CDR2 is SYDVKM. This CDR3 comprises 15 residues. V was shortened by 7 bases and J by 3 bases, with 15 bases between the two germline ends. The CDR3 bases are TGTGCCAGCACCTCCTCAGGGGCACCTAATGAAAAACTGTTTTTT. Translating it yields CASTSSGAPNEKLFF.

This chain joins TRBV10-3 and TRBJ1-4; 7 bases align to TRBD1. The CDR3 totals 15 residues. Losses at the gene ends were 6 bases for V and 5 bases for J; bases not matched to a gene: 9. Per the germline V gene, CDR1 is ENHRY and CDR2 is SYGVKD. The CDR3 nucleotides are TGTGCCATCAGCAGAGGGGACAGCCCCAATGAAAAACTGTTTTTT. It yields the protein CAISRGDSPNEKLFF.

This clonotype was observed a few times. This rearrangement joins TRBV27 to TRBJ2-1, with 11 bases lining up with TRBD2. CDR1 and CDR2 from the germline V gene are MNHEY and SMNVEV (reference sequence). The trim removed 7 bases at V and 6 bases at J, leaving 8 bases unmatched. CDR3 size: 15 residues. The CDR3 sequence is CASKKLAGEGNEQFF. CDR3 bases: TGTGCCAGCAAAAAACTAGCGGGAGAGGGCAATGAGCAGTTCTTC.

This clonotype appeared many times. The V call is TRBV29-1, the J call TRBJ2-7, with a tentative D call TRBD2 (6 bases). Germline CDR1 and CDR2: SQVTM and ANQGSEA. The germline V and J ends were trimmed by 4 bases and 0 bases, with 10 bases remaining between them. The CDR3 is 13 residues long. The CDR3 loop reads CSVGRDSSYEQYF. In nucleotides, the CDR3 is TGCAGCGTTGGGAGGGACTCCTCCTACGAGCAGTACTTC.